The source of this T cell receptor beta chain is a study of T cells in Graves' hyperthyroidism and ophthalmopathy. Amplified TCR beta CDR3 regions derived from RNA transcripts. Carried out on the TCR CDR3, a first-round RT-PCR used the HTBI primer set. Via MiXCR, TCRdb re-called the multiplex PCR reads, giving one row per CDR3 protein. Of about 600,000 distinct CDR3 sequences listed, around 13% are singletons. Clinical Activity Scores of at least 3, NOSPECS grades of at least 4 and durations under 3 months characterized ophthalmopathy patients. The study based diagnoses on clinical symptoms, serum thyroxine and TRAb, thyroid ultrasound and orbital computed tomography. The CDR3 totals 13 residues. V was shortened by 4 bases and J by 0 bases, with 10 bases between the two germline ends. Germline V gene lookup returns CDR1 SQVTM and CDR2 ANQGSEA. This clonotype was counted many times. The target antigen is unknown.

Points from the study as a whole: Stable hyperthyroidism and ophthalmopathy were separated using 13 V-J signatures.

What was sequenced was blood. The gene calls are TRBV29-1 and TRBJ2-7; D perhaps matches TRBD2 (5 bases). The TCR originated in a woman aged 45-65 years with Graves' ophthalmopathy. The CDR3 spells CSVARRSSYEQYF. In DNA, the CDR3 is TGCAGCGTTGCCAGGAGGAGCTCCTACGAGCAGTACTTC.